This entry lists 25 T cell receptor beta chains sequenced from one sample in a study of cytomegalovirus exposure and HLA in healthy donors. The primer mix had 60 Vbeta and 13 Jbeta primers. The repertoire was sequenced with immunoSEQ multiplex PCR; TCRdb's copy has only in-frame clones and lacks some. The sample holds roughly 140,000 clones; 82% are singletons and the top ten take 4.5% to 6%. Sequencing input: PBMCs. These receptors came from a man aged 30 to 45 in good health and CMV-seropositive.

In this sample, this clone turned up a few times. The chain has TRBV4-3 and TRBJ1-1, with 7 bases identical to TRBD1. The V gene end was trimmed by 6 bases and the J gene end by 10 bases; junction bases not matched to a gene: 14. Germline loops: CDR1 LGHNA, CDR2 YSLEER. The CDR3 loop spans 14 amino acids. In nucleotides, the CDR3 is TGCGCCAGCAGTCTCCAGGGACAGACAAAGGTAGCTTTCTTT. Its translation: CASSLQGQTKVAFF.

The chain uses TRBV11-2 and TRBJ2-3; D perhaps matches TRBD2 (5 bases). The CDR3 extends over 16 amino acids. Germline values: CDR1 SGHAT, CDR2 FQNNGV. The V gene lost 5 bases and the J gene lost 2 bases, with 17 bases spanning the gap. In DNA form, the CDR3 reads TGTGCCAGCAGCCCGATGGACTTCGCCTACACAGATACGCAGTATTTT. This gives the protein CASSPMDFAYTDTQYF. Filled out from reference TRBV11-2 and TRBJ2-3, the complete variable domain reads EAGVAQSPRYKIIEKRQSVAFWCNPISGHATLYWYQQILGQGPKLLIQFQNNGVVDDSQLPKDRFSAERLKGVDSTLKIQPAKLEDSAVYLCASSPMDFAYTDTQYFGPGTRLTVL.

This chain uses TRBV30 with TRBJ2-1, with a tentative D call TRBD1 (5 bases). CDR1 is GTSNPN and CDR2 is SVGIG in the germline V gene (reference sequence). The ends were cut back, 7 bases at V and 6 bases at J, with 7 bases in the middle. The CDR3 has 10 amino acids. The CDR3 is CAYRINEQFF. The CDR3 nucleotides are TGTGCCTACAGGATCAATGAGCAGTTCTTC.

The rearrangement uses TRBV19 and TRBJ2-7, with 10 bases matching TRBD2. CDR3 length equals 16 residues. Germline trimming cut 5 bases from V and 6 bases from J; bases unmatched to any gene: 13. Germline V CDR1 and CDR2: LNHDA, SQIVND (reference sequence). CDR3 residues: CASSQLLAGTRTEQYF. Here the CDR3 DNA reads TGTGCCAGTAGTCAGCTACTAGCGGGGACTAGGACCGAGCAGTACTTC.

This clone has only a few counts. The chain links TRBV7-2 to TRBJ1-2; 12 bases map to TRBD1. J lost 7 bases, V lost 5 bases, and 8 bases had no gene match. Germline V gene data show CDR1 as SGHTA and CDR2 as FQGNSA. This CDR3 is 15 amino acids long. In DNA form, the CDR3 reads TGTGCCAGCAGCCCCCCGGGACAGGGGGCGGGTGGCTACACCTTC. Translation gives CASSPPGQGAGGYTF.

This chain joins TRBV21-1 and TRBJ2-7; the D call in the table, TRBD2, was not verified against the DNA. TRBV21-1 constitutes a pseudogene. The CDR3 contains 18 residues. The CDR3 DNA reads as TGTGCCAGCAGCTTACGGACTAGCGGAGACATCCTCTCCTACGAGCAGTACTTC. Translation gives CASSLRTSGDILSYEQYF.

The V call is TRBV2, the J call TRBJ1-2, with 10 nucleotides matching TRBD1. Germline CDR1 reads SNHLY; CDR2 reads FYNNEI. The CDR3 spans 15 residues. After removal of 4 bases from V and 8 bases from J, the junction contained 10 bases not matched to a gene. The DNA of the CDR3 is TGTGCCAGCAGTGTGGTGAGACAGGGGGCAGAAGGCTACACCTTC. This translates into CASSVVRQGAEGYTF.

J is TRBJ2-6 and V is TRBV29-1; D is unclear. The CDR3 is made up of 14 amino acids. V lost 2 bases and J 0 bases, leaving 5 bases between the germline ends. The V gene's germline CDR1 is SQVTM and CDR2 ANQGSEA. The CDR3 loop reads CSVETYSGANVLTF. The CDR3 nucleotides are TGCAGCGTTGAAACCTACTCTGGGGCCAACGTCCTGACTTTC.

This clone was observed once. The chain carries TRBV21-1 and TRBJ2-1; the table's D gene call, TRBD1, was not cross checked with the DNA. TRBV21-1 is flagged as a pseudogene. The CDR3 sequence is 14 residues long. CDR3 DNA sequence: TGTGCCAGCAGCAAAGCTAACAGGGGGTCCGAGCAGTTCTTC. Translated, it gives CASSKANRGSEQFF.

This clone was found a few times. The chain couples TRBV6-5 to TRBJ2-1, with 7 positions matching TRBD2. The CDR3 loop spans 16 amino acids. The junction had 12 bases not matched to a gene; V was cut back by 0 bases and J by 10 bases. Germline V gives CDR1 MNHEY, CDR2 SVGAGI. DNA for the CDR3: TGTGCCAGCAGTTACTCGAGTACTGGTGTGGGGGGGGAGCAGTTCTTC. Its translation: CASSYSSTGVGGEQFF.

The CDR3 bases are TGTGCCAGCAGCGAGGGACGCCTGGGGGGACAGCCCCAGCATTTT. Translating it yields CASSEGRLGGQPQHF. The chain carries TRBV7-2 and TRBJ1-5, with a weak D call TRBD1 (5 bases). The CDR3 covers 15 residues. V lost 5 bases and J 7 bases, leaving 18 bases between the germline ends. Germline CDR1 is SGHTA and CDR2 is FQGNSA. Looking up the rest from reference TRBV7-2 and TRBJ1-5 gives the full variable domain: GAGVSQSPSNKVTEKGKDVELRCDPISGHTALYWYRQSLGQGLEFLIYFQGNSAPDKSGLPSDRFSAERTGGSVSTLTIQRTQQEDSAVYLCASSEGRLGGQPQHFGDGTRLSIL.

V is TRBV12-5 and J is TRBJ2-2, with D possibly matching TRBD1 (7 bases). The CDR3 length is 16 residues. Germline lookup yields CDR1 LGHNT and CDR2 FRNRAP. Trimming pared 3 bases from V and 1 base from J, leaving 12 bases between. The CDR3 sequence: CASGLGQEGNTGELFF. CDR3 nucleotide sequence: TGTGCTAGTGGTTTAGGACAGGAGGGGAACACCGGGGAGCTGTTTTTT.

With regard to this clone: The DNA is left out, because the CDR3 cannot be placed on it with certainty; the CDR3 is given as TCRdb lists it. The rearrangement joins TRBV30 to TRBJ2-1; TRBD2 is taken as the D call from the table, unchecked against the DNA. Germline V gene data show CDR1 as GTSNPN and CDR2 as SVGIG (reference sequence). With termini counted, the CDR3 has 15 amino acids. The CDR3 sequence: CAWAGGTSGSFYILF.

This chain joins TRBV29-1 and TRBJ1-1; a weak D match, TRBD1 (5 bases). The V end was cut by 3 bases, the J end by 1 base, with 9 bases between. Germline CDR1 reads SQVTM; CDR2 reads ANQGSEA. This CDR3 has 13 amino acids. CDR3 in DNA: TGCAGCGTTGACAGGGTAGGGAACACTGAAGCTTTCTTT. This encodes CSVDRVGNTEAFF.

This chain uses TRBV7-2 with TRBJ1-5, with a possible D match to TRBD1 (6 bases). The CDR3 contains 15 residues. V was pared by 1 base and J by 5 bases, with 12 bases between. Germline values: CDR1 SGHTA, CDR2 FQGNSA. CDR3 nucleotide sequence: TGTGCCAGCAGCTTAGAACACAGGGTCTATCAGCCCCAGCATTTT. Its translation is CASSLEHRVYQPQHF. The whole variable domain, remainder taken from reference TRBV7-2 and TRBJ1-5, is GAGVSQSPSNKVTEKGKDVELRCDPISGHTALYWYRQSLGQGLEFLIYFQGNSAPDKSGLPSDRFSAERTGGSVSTLTIQRTQQEDSAVYLCASSLEHRVYQPQHFGDGTRLSIL.

On this clone itself: Different DNA sequences within this sample yield the same CDR3. The V gene is TRBV9, the J gene TRBJ2-2, with D perhaps matching TRBD2 (5 bases). Germline values: CDR1 SGDLS, CDR2 YYNGEE. The CDR3 is 16 amino acids. The V end was cut by 0 bases, the J end by 3 bases, with 12 bases between. CDR3 sequence (DNA): TGTGCCAGCAGCGTAGTTTGGTTAGCGCACACCGGGGAGCTGTTTTTT. It is translated as CASSVVWLAHTGELFF.

CDR3 DNA sequence: TGTGCCAGCAGCCAAGATCCCATACCACCCACAATGATGCAGTTCTTC. This codes for CASSQDPIPPTMMQFF. The chain joins TRBV14 to TRBJ2-1; unclear D gene. Trimming left V 0 bases short and J 12 bases short, with 21 bases between. This CDR3 has 16 residues. Germline CDR1 is SGHDN and CDR2 is FVKESK.

The chain recombines TRBV5-1 with TRBJ2-3, with D possibly matching TRBD2 (5 bases). The germline gives CDR1 SGHRS, CDR2 YFSETQ. V dropped 4 bases and J dropped 1 base, with 13 bases sitting between them. This CDR3 contains 15 residues. This chain's CDR3 is CASSLGDYGTDTQYF. The CDR3 nucleotides are TGCGCCAGCAGCCTCGGAGACTATGGCACAGATACGCAGTATTTT.

The rearrangement joins TRBV25-1 to TRBJ2-2; TRBD2 agrees at 7 bases. From germline, CDR1 is MGHDK and CDR2 SYGVNS. J was trimmed by 6 bases and V by 2 bases; bases with no gene match: 3. The CDR3 totals 14 residues. In DNA form, the CDR3 reads TGTGCCAGCAGTGAACGGGGGGAGGCCGGGGAGCTGTTTTTT. Its translation is CASSERGEAGELFF. The full variable domain, in which reference TRBV25-1 and TRBJ2-2 provide the parts outside the CDR3, is EADIYQTPRYLVIGTGKKITLECSQTMGHDKMYWYQQDPGMELHLIHYSYGVNSTEKGDLSSESTVSRIRTEHFPLTLESARPSHTSQYLCASSERGEAGELFFGEGSRLTVL.

V usage is TRBV27 and J usage is TRBJ1-6; D may be TRBD1 (6 bases). Trimming left V 6 bases short and J 9 bases short, with 18 bases between. Germline V gene data show CDR1 as MNHEY and CDR2 as SMNVEV (reference sequence). CDR3 length: 15 amino acids. CDR3 region: CASRLTGPNVSPLHF. CDR3 DNA sequence: TGTGCCAGCAGGCTGACAGGTCCTAATGTTTCACCCCTCCACTTT.

This rearrangement joins TRBV28 to TRBJ2-3; no firm D call. V was trimmed by 4 bases and J by 2 bases, leaving 16 bases between them. CDR1 is MDHEN, CDR2 SYDVKM, per germline. The CDR3 has 16 residues. The CDR3 is CASSSPHEVDTDTQYF. The CDR3 nucleotides are TGTGCCAGCAGTTCGCCACACGAGGTCGACACAGATACGCAGTATTTT.

The V call is TRBV28, the J call TRBJ1-2; D gene unclear. The ends were cut back, 5 bases at V and 5 bases at J, with 12 bases in the middle. The CDR3 covers 13 residues. From germline, CDR1 is MDHEN and CDR2 SYDVKM. CDR3 coding DNA: TGTGCCAGCAGTCCCCCGTCGGGGTATGGCTACACCTTC. It yields the protein CASSPPSGYGYTF.

This chain joins TRBV15 and TRBJ1-1; D might be TRBD1 (5 bases). The CDR3 length is 14 residues. Trimming shortened V by 4 bases and J by 1 base, and 10 bases separated the two germline ends. The germline V gene encodes CDR1 LNHNV and CDR2 YYDKDF (reference sequence). CDR3 nucleotide sequence: TGTGCCACCAGCACCGACAGTCCGAACACTGAAGCTTTCTTT. Amino acid sequence: CATSTDSPNTEAFF.

The chain combines TRBV19 with TRBJ1-3; the D gene is possibly TRBD1 (5 bases). CDR3 size: 15 residues. CDR1 is LNHDA and CDR2 is SQIVND in the germline V gene (reference sequence). The ends were cut back, 6 bases at V and 0 bases at J, with 12 bases in the middle. CDR3 in DNA: TGTGCCAGTAGCGAAAGACAGATCTCTGGAAACACCATATATTTT. The encoded protein is CASSERQISGNTIYF.

This clone was seen only a few times. The rearrangement links TRBV5-4 to TRBJ1-2; D unclear. Germline V gene data show CDR1 as SGHNT and CDR2 as YYREEE (reference sequence). V lost 0 bases and J lost 1, with 4 bases in between. The CDR3 sequence is 13 residues long. CDR3 sequence reads: CASSLGGNYGYTF. CDR3 in DNA: TGTGCCAGCAGCTTGGGCGGTAACTATGGCTACACCTTC.